This TCR beta chain stems from a study of T cells in Graves' hyperthyroidism and ophthalmopathy. Per germline, CDR1 DFQATT and CDR2 SNEGSKA (reference sequence). There are 13 residues in the CDR3. V lost 6 bases and J 8 bases, leaving 17 bases between the germline ends. RNA transcripts were the template for amplifying TCR beta CDR3 regions. Carried out on the TCR CDR3, a first-round RT-PCR used the HTBI primer set. One entry per CDR3 protein, called by TCRdb with MiXCR from the multiplex PCR reads. The data show fewer than 650,000 distinct CDR3 sequences, more than 11% seen once. Newly diagnosed hyperthyroidism, duration under 2 months, in patients aged 18 to 65.

The clonotype originates from a woman in her 30s with Graves' hyperthyroidism that later progressed to Graves' ophthalmopathy. The material sequenced was blood. The chain has TRBV20-1 and TRBJ2-1, with D possibly matching TRBD2 (5 bases). The chain's CDR3 is CSANPPEGDEQFF. CDR3 nucleotides: TGCAGTGCGAATCCCCCAGAGGGCGATGAGCAGTTCTTC.